This TCR beta chain was observed in a study of blood T cells in healthy people across ages. Alongside a J-beta primer mix, a sample-barcoded 5' primer served in a second PCR lasting about 7 to 12 cycles. One entry per CDR3 protein results from TCRdb running MiXCR on the 5' RACE reads. The table has about 1.6 million distinct CDR3 sequences, about 32% seen once. From germline, CDR1 is MDHEN and CDR2 SYDVKM. With 2 bases removed from V and 3 bases from J, the gap between germline ends came to 7 bases. This CDR3 spans 14 amino acids. A few counts support this clonotype. The sequencing input was blood. The receptor was isolated from a woman aged 25 to 45 in good health. V gene TRBV28 combines with J gene TRBJ2-2; the D is unclear. CDR3 amino acids: CASSLRRYTGELFF. The CDR3 nucleotides read TGTGCCAGCAGTTTACGGAGATACACCGGGGAGCTGTTTTTT.